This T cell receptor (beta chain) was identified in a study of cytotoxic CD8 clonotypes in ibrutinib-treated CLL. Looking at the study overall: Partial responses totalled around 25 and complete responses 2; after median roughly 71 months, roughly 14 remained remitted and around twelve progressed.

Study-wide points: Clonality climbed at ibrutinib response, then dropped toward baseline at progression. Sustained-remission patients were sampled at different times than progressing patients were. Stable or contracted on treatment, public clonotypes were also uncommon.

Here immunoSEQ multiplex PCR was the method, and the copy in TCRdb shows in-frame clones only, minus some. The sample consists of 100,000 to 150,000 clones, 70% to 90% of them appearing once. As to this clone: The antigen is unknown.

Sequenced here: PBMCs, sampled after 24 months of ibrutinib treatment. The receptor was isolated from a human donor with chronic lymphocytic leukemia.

The CDR3 DNA is TGTGCCAGCTCACCGAACAGGGGGACTAGCGGGAGGGCCATCGCAGATACGCAGTATTTT. Its protein is CASSPNRGTSGRAIADTQYF. The chain uses TRBV18 and TRBJ2-3; 16 bases fit TRBD2. V was clipped by 3 bases and J by 4 bases; unmatched bases: 13. The germline gives CDR1 KGHSH, CDR2 LQKENI. CDR3 length: 20 residues.